Below, 18 T cell receptor beta chains from the same sample are listed, as sequenced in a study of T cells in Graves' hyperthyroidism and ophthalmopathy. RNA transcripts gave rise to amplified TCR beta CDR3 regions. Researchers ran a first-round RT-PCR on the TCR CDR3 using the HTBI primer set. TCRdb reanalysed the multiplex PCR reads using MiXCR and keeps one entry per CDR3 protein. The table has about half a million distinct CDR3 sequences, about 20% seen once. Sequenced material: blood. These receptors were collected from a man aged 35-49 years with Graves' ophthalmopathy.

The rearrangement uses TRBV12-5 and TRBJ2-5, with D possibly matching TRBD1 (6 bases). Germline V lookup: CDR1 LGHNT, CDR2 FRNRAP. CDR3 length: 16 residues. Trimming removed 0 bases from V and 9 bases from J, with 20 bases in between. In nucleotides, the CDR3 is TGTGCTAGTGGTTTGGTACAGGGTAGGGGATTCGGGCCCCAGTACTTC. Protein product: CASGLVQGRGFGPQYF.

This clonotype was recorded at least ten times. The rearrangement joins TRBV3-1 to TRBJ2-7, with D uncertain. The CDR3 sequence is 15 residues long. Germline V CDR1 and CDR2: LGHDT, YNNKEL (reference sequence). Trimming left V 0 bases short and J 0 bases short, with 9 bases between. CDR3 sequence (DNA): TGTGCCAGCAGCCAAGATCCCGGCAGCTCCTACGAGCAGTACTTC. It specifies CASSQDPGSSYEQYF.

This rearrangement joins TRBV6-2 or TRBV6-3 to TRBJ2-7; 7 bases are a match to TRBD2. This CDR3 has 13 amino acids. The V segment lost 7 bases and the J segment 4 bases; nucleotides outside the gene matches: 7. Per germline, CDR1 MNHEY and CDR2 SVGEGT. This CDR3 reads CASTPIGRYEQYF. In DNA form, the CDR3 reads TGTGCCAGCACTCCCATCGGGAGGTACGAGCAGTACTTC.

This clonotype was counted a few times. V gene TRBV7-2 combines with J gene TRBJ2-3, with a possible D match to TRBD1 (6 bases). Trimming cost V 5 bases and J 6 bases, with 15 bases left between them. The germline V gene has CDR1 SGHTA and CDR2 FQGNSA. The CDR3 has 14 amino acids. CDR3 sequence reads: CASSPSRQADTQYF. The CDR3 nucleotides are TGTGCCAGCAGCCCCTCTAGACAGGCCGATACGCAGTATTTT.

This clonotype was observed at least ten times. The J gene is TRBJ2-5, the V gene TRBV12-3 or TRBV12-4, with a possible D match to TRBD1 (5 bases). The CDR3 sequence is 11 residues long. Trimming removed 4 bases at V and 12 bases at J, with 12 bases between. The CDR3 spells CASSWRGAKYF. CDR3 DNA sequence: TGTGCCAGCAGTTGGCGTGGGGCGAAGTACTTC.

This clonotype was seen a few times. The chain is built from TRBV7-9 and TRBJ2-1; no clear D. Germline loops: CDR1 SEHNR, CDR2 FQNEAQ (reference sequence). The CDR3 has 12 amino acids. Trimming removed 4 bases from V and 5 bases from J, with 6 bases in between. The CDR3, as DNA: TGTGCCAGCAGCTCTAACCACAATGAGCAGTTCTTC. It translates to CASSSNHNEQFF.

This clonotype was detected only a few times. The chain is built from TRBV27 and TRBJ2-5, with D maybe TRBD2 (6 bases). CDR1 MNHEY and CDR2 SMNVEV come from the germline V gene (reference sequence). CDR3 length equals 11 residues. The CDR3: CGLIAEETQYF. In DNA, the CDR3 is TGTGGCCTCATAGCGGAAGAGACCCAGTACTTC.

This clonotype was seen a handful of times. V usage is TRBV5-1 and J usage is TRBJ2-2; D unclear. Germline lookup yields CDR1 SGHRS and CDR2 YFSETQ. The length of the CDR3 is 16 residues. V dropped 4 bases and J dropped 0 bases, with 13 bases sitting between them. The CDR3 loop reads CASSPYGPANTGELFF. The CDR3 nucleotides read TGCGCCAGCAGCCCCTACGGGCCCGCGAACACCGGGGAGCTGTTTTTT.

This clonotype was counted only a few times. The V and J genes are TRBV12-3 or TRBV12-4 and TRBJ2-3, with 7 bases matching TRBD2. With V trimmed by 2 bases and J by 3 bases, 11 bases remained unmatched. The CDR3 has 17 residues. In DNA form, the CDR3 reads TGTGCCAGCAGTTTAAAGTTCCGACTAGCCAGGACAGATACGCAGTATTTT. It translates to CASSLKFRLARTDTQYF.

There are many counts of this clonotype. The chain employs TRBV12-3 or TRBV12-4 and TRBJ1-1; D unresolved. The V end was cut by 3 bases, the J end by 0 bases, with 11 bases between. The CDR3 extends over 15 amino acids. The CDR3 DNA follows: TGTGCCAGCAGTTTCGGTACTGCACTGAACACTGAAGCTTTCTTT. The encoded protein is CASSFGTALNTEAFF.

The table lists this clonotype with many counts. The genes are TRBV28 and TRBJ2-7, with a tentative D call TRBD2 (5 bases). CDR3 length: 12 residues. Per the germline V gene, CDR1 is MDHEN and CDR2 is SYDVKM. V was trimmed by 5 bases and J by 6 bases, leaving 11 bases between them. CDR3 nucleotide sequence: TGTGCCAGCAGTCGCCGGACTCGCGAGCAGTACTTC. It specifies CASSRRTREQYF.

This clonotype occurred many times. The chain has TRBV12-3 or TRBV12-4 and TRBJ1-2; TRBD1 might be the D (5 bases). This CDR3 has 13 amino acids. Trimming stripped 6 bases from V and 7 bases from J, with 15 bases between. The CDR3, as DNA: TGTGCCAGCAGCTTTGGGCGGGGGGTTGGCTACACCTTC. The encoded protein is CASSFGRGVGYTF.

CDR3 DNA: TGTGCCAGCAGTCCCCTAGCGGGAACTCCCTACGAGCAGTACTTC. Translating gives CASSPLAGTPYEQYF. This chain joins TRBV6-1 and TRBJ2-7; 9 nucleotides match TRBD2. The ends lost 5 bases at V and 2 bases at J; junction bases unmatched: 7. This CDR3 spans 15 amino acids. Germline loops: CDR1 MNHNS, CDR2 SASEGT.

The CDR3, as DNA: TGTGCCAGCAGCTCCTCCGGACTAGCGGGAGTGGCCGGGGAGCTGTTTTTT. It is translated as CASSSSGLAGVAGELFF. The chain joins TRBV7-2 to TRBJ2-2; TRBD2 agrees at 13 bases. V shed 4 bases, J shed 6 bases, and the junction held 8 bases outside the gene matches. Germline-derived CDR1 and CDR2 are SGHTA and FQGNSA. The CDR3 is 17 residues long.

This clonotype has ten or more counts. The chain has TRBV5-1 and TRBJ1-1; D remains unclear. Per germline, CDR1 SGHRS and CDR2 YFSETQ. This CDR3 spans 16 amino acids. The V gene lost 1 base and the J gene lost 4 bases, with 17 bases spanning the gap. The CDR3 loop is CASSLMVGGTGTEAFF. CDR3 nucleotides: TGCGCCAGCAGCTTGATGGTCGGAGGAACGGGCACTGAAGCTTTCTTT.

This clonotype was seen a single time. The genes are TRBV28 and TRBJ1-5; D is unresolved. Trimming removed 2 bases at V and 6 bases at J, with 11 bases between. Germline V CDR1 and CDR2: MDHEN, SYDVKM. This CDR3 is 14 amino acids long. CDR3: CASSLLTTLQPQHF. CDR3 sequence (DNA): TGTGCCAGCAGTTTACTGACAACACTTCAGCCCCAGCATTTT.

This clonotype has ten or more counts. The genes are TRBV19 and TRBJ1-2; D perhaps matches TRBD1 (6 bases). V lost 3 bases, J lost 6 bases, and 11 bases lay in between. The CDR3 has 13 residues. Looked up from germline, CDR1 is LNHDA and CDR2 is SQIVND (reference sequence). DNA for the CDR3: TGTGCCAGTAGTATCCAGGGGTCCAATGGCTACACCTTC. Translating it yields CASSIQGSNGYTF.

The CDR3: CASSISTGMTEAFF. Here the CDR3 DNA reads TGTGCCAGTAGTATTTCGACAGGAATGACTGAAGCTTTCTTT. The rearrangement uses TRBV19 and TRBJ1-1; D perhaps matches TRBD1 (6 bases). Germline loops: CDR1 LNHDA, CDR2 SQIVND (reference sequence). The CDR3 has 14 residues. Trimming left V 3 bases short and J 5 bases short, with 13 bases between.